The present TCR beta chain was sequenced within a study of shared clonotypes between healthy human individuals. Study-wide points: Rarefaction indicated that sorted-subset sequencing remained incomplete although depth was large.

The CDR3 length is 13 residues. V lost 4 bases and J 0 bases, leaving 7 bases between the germline ends. Germline V gene sequence: CDR1 SGHDT, CDR2 YYEEEE. The protocol was immunoSEQ multiplex PCR, while the TCRdb copy is restricted to in-frame clones and leaves out a portion. The table lists about 960,000 clones, over 75% of them singletons, with approximately 1.5% in the top ten. Regarding this clone: Its antigen is unknown.

This clonotype was obtained from a man aged 18 to 30 in good health. The rearrangement joins TRBV5-6 to TRBJ2-5; D is perhaps TRBD1 (6 bases). The sample comprised memory CD4+ T cells sorted from blood. Subset described: CD45RA-negative fraction. The CDR3 bases are TGTGCCAGCAGCGGGGACAACCAAGAGACCCAGTACTTC. Translating it yields CASSGDNQETQYF.